This T cell receptor beta chain was profiled in a study of blood T cells in healthy people across ages (dated by TCRdb to between 2014 and 2017). At the level of the whole study: In model experiments, roughly one uniquely barcoded TCR beta cDNA molecule per two T cells was captured by template switching. The study measured age-related changes in TCR beta repertoire diversity using deep sequencing normalized with unique cDNA molecular identifiers. Four age groups were formed from the donors: young (average roughly 15 years), middle-aged (just under 40), aged (62) and long-lived (about 80). The study analyzed two additional independent replicas of 1 million unique cDNA reads from the same blood draw for two donors, one aged 18 to 29 and one aged 80 or older.

The paper's findings and limits, for the study overall: Because profiling used bulk unsorted PBMCs, naive and antigen-experienced compartments could not be compared conclusively. Compared with the aged group, the long-lived group had more naive CD4+ T cells, fewer expanded clones and increased TCR diversity, suggesting age selection. There was a strong correlation between observed TCR beta diversity and the percentage of naive T cells measured by flow cytometry. Total diversity estimates from one million sequenced T cells were considered lower bounds and underestimates. As age increased, observed TCR beta diversity per million T cells dropped in a roughly linear way, and a significant reduction was already evident by age around 41. Donor CMV infection status was unknown, potentially confounding age-related changes in expanded clonotypes.

Comments on this clonotype: The antigen it recognizes is unknown. Nothing much larger sits one base from this clone, and base qualities are not available.

Libraries were prepared through 5' RACE. The instrument given in TCRdb is Illumina HiSeq 2500. A second PCR of about 6 to 12 cycles was run with a J-beta primer mix and a sample-barcoded 5' primer. Each TCR beta cDNA molecule received a unique molecular identifier from a template-switch 5' adaptor carrying 12 random nucleotides. At least 3 million CDR3-containing paired-end reads were obtained from each sample. The Mint cDNA synthesis kit, primed by a TRBC-specific oligonucleotide, was used to synthesize first-strand cDNA from all RNA. Following uracil-DNA glycosylase treatment, all cDNA underwent a first 18-cycle PCR with the universal primers M1SS and BC2_uni_R. On the study's bioinformatics: For normalization, 1 million high-quality reads were randomly selected from each sample, with every read carrying a distinct molecular identifier. Reads sharing molecular identifiers were discarded rather than binned into consensus sequences. CDR3 identification, clonotype clustering and error correction used MiTCR with a Q25 quality threshold and the strictest error-elimination algorithm. A nonparametric unseen species model with Euler transformation was used to estimate a lower bound on total TCR beta diversity. The public reads were quality trimmed at Q25 with fastp and then assembled into clones with MiXCR by TCRdb, keeping productive beta chains. Duplicate CDR3 protein sequences are folded into a single record with the most common DNA and genes. The authors' filters were not applied to this entry. The sample table holds fewer than 600,000 distinct CDR3 sequences, of which about 28% were seen once. The top ten constitute roughly 3.5% of the sample.

V is cut back by 2 bases and J by 2 bases, with 6 bases in the junction unmatched. CDR1 and CDR2 (LGHDT, YNNKEL) derive from the germline V gene (reference sequence). Taken from cysteine to phenylalanine, the CDR3 has 16 residues. The read is trimmed to its CDR3 DNA, 48 bases read in frame from base 1. The approximately 39 donors, aged roughly 6 to 95 years, were systemically healthy Caucasian individuals from Russia. Roughly 9.5 milliliters of peripheral blood were drawn from each donor into EDTA-treated Vacutainer tubes. Ficoll-Paque density-gradient centrifugation was used to isolate PBMCs, with at least 6.5 million obtained per sample. Total RNA was extracted from PBMCs with Trizol reagent, with at least 6 micrograms obtained per sample. For every donor, an aliquot of PBMCs went through flow cytometry to measure the percentages of naive CD45RAhigh/CD27high T cells. These records were also assigned to another study, of T cells of mothers and their children. The second publication reports: The donors were nine systemically healthy Caucasian individuals, made up of three mothers and their six children. cDNA synthesis used all of the extracted RNA, with approximately 1.4 ug of RNA in each 15 ul reaction. In the second PCR, the M1S primer added sample barcodes and 2-4 random nucleotides. Over 8 million TCR beta CDR3 reads were obtained for each mother, and 2.5 million to 3 million reads were obtained for each child. Thymic selection similarly shapes TCR recombination output in related and unrelated pairs, with minor effect from inherited differences. Normalized repertoire overlap was always slightly but never significantly higher in related than unrelated mother-child pairs. No persistent microchimeric T cell clones were detected, at a sensitivity of roughly 100 clones per million clonotypes. Deep NGS was used in the study to compare the TCR beta repertoires of mothers and children and to look for features that separate related mother-child pairs from unrelated individuals. On average, the children were about 10 +/- 4 years old, while the mothers were about 40 +/- 4 years old. After adapters were ligated using NEBNext reagents, the libraries underwent 100+100 nt paired-end sequencing on an Illumina HiSeq 2000. Mother and child libraries were prepared a month apart and sequenced in separate runs to prevent cross-contamination. Each donor had between about 450,000 and 2,300,000 distinct TCR beta clonotypes identified. Naive TCR beta clonotypes were estimated from low-frequency clonotypes matched to each donor's FACS-determined naive share, without sorting.

Recombination joined TRBV3-1 with TRBJ2-3; 8 bases in the junction line up with TRBD2. This receptor was taken from a boy under 10 years old in good health. The specimen was blood. CDR3 loop: CASSQIRGGLTDTQYF. The bases read TGTGCCAGCAGCCAAATTCGCGGGGGGCTCACAGATACGCAGTATTTT.